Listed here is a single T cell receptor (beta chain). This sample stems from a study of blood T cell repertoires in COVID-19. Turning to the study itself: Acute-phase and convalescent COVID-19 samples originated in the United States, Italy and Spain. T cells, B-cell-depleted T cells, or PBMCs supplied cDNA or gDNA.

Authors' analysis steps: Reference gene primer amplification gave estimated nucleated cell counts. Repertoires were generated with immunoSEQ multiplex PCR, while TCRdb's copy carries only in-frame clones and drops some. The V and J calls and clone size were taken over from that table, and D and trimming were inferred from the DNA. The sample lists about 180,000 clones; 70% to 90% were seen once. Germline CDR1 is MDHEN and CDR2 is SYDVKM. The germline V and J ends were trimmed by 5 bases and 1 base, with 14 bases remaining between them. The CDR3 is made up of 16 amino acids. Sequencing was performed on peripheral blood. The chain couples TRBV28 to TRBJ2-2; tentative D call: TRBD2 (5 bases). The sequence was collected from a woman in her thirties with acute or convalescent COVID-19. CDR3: CASSPWESKNTGELFF. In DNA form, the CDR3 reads TGTGCCAGCAGTCCCTGGGAGTCGAAGAACACCGGGGAGCTGTTTTTT.